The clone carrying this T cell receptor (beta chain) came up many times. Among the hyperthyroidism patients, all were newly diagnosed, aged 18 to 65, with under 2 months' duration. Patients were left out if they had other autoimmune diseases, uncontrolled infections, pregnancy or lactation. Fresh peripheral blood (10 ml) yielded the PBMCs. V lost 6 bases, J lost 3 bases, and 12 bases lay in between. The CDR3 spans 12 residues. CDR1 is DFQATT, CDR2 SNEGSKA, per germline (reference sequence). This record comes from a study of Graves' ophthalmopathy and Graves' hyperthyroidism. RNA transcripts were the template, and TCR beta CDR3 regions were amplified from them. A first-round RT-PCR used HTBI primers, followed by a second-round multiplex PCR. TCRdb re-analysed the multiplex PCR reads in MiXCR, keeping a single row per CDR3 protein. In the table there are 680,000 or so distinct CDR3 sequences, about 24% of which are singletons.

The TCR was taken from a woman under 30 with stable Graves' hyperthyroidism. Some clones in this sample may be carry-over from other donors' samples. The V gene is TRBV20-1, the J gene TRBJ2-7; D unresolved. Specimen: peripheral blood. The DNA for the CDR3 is TGCAGTGCCCCGGCGGCAAACTACGAGCAGTACTTC. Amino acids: CSAPAANYEQYF.